This T cell receptor beta chain appears in the sequencing data of a study of CD8 T cells in Susac syndrome. Whole-study findings and limits: The CD4+ T cell repertoires that were profiled in Susac syndrome showed no clonal expansion.

Trimming removed 4 bases from V and 4 bases from J; junction bases left unmatched: 5. This CDR3 region has 13 residues. From germline, CDR1 is SQVTM and CDR2 ANQGSEA. Random hexamers primed reverse transcription of about 0.45 to 1 ug RNA. TCR beta CDR3 was amplified by immunoSEQ covering 54 Vbeta and 13 Jbeta. One entry per CDR3 protein results from TCRdb running MiXCR on the immunoSEQ multiplex PCR reads. The repertoire holds 150,000 to 200,000 distinct CDR3 sequences, with 90% to 97% as singletons. From blood CD8+ and CD4+ T cells, the TCR beta chain was sequenced. Points on this clonotype: The target antigen is unknown.

V and J are TRBV29-1 and TRBJ2-3, with 7 bases aligning to TRBD1. This TCR derives from a human donor with Susac syndrome. Sequencing input: CD4+ T cells from PBMCs. The CDR3 here is CSVAWTGSDTQYF. Here the CDR3 DNA reads TGCAGCGTTGCCTGGACAGGATCAGATACGCAGTATTTT.